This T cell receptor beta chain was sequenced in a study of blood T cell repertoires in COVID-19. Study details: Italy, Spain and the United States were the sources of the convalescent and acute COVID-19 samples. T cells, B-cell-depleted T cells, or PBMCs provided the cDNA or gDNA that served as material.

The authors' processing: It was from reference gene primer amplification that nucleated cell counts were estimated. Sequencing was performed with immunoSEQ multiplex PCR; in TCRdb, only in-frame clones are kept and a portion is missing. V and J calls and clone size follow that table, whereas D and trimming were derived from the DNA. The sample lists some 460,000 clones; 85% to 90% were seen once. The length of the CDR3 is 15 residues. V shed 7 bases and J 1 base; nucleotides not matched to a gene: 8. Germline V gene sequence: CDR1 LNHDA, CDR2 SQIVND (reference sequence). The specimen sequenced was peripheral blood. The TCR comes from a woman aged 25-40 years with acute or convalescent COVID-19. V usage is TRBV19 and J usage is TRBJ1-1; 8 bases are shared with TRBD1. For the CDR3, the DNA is TGTGCCAGTATGAGCCGAGGGACAGGGAACACTGAAGCTTTCTTT. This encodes CASMSRGTGNTEAFF.